This T cell receptor beta chain was captured in a study of shared clonotypes between healthy human individuals. This CDR3 spans 13 amino acids. Germline CDR1 SGHNT, CDR2 YYREEE (reference sequence). V was cut by 0 bases and J by 4 bases, with 8 bases left in between. The protocol was immunoSEQ multiplex PCR, while the TCRdb copy is restricted to in-frame clones and leaves out a portion. The table has over a million clones, about 98.5% seen once. Material for sequencing was naive CD4+ T cells sorted from blood. Subset given: CD45RA+ positively selected. V and J are TRBV5-4 and TRBJ2-7; the D is unclear. This receptor was obtained from a man aged 25 to 40 in good health. The CDR3 loop reads CASSLGAQYEQYF. The CDR3 region has the DNA TGTGCCAGCAGCTTGGGGGCCCAGTACGAGCAGTACTTC.